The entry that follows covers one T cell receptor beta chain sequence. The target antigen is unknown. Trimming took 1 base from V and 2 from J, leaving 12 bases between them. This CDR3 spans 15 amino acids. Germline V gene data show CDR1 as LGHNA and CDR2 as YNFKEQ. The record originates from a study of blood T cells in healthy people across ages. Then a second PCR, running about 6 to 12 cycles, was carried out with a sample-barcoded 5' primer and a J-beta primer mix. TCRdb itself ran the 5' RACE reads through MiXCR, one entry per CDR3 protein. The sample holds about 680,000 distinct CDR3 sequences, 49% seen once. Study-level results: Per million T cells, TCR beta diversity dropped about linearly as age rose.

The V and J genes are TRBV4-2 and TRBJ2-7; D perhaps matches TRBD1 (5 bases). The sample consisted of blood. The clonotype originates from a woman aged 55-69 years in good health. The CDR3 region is CASSQGQGRPYEQYF. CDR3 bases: TGTGCCAGCAGCCAAGGCCAGGGAAGGCCCTACGAGCAGTACTTC.